The entry below describes one T cell receptor beta chain. The antigen is unknown. Samples of adjacent lung lacking atypia were obtained no closer than 2 cm to the tumor margin. These data come from a study of T cells in localized non-small cell lung cancer. TCRdb's copy holds only in-frame clones and misses some; the assay was immunoSEQ multiplex PCR. The sample lists about 1,400 clones, roughly a quarter seen once, with about 19% in the top ten. General study results and limits: Turning up in adjacent lung were a median approximately 50 of the top 100 tumor clones. Longer survival (overall) was linked to higher T cell density in blood. Owing to sequencing of a solitary tumor region, heterogeneity cannot be discounted.

This material consisted of normal lung tissue next to the tumor, taken before any cancer treatment. This sequence was found in a man between 35 and 75 years old with stage II squamous cell lung carcinoma.

For the CDR3, the DNA is TGTGCCAGTAGAGATAAAACAGGATCCTACGAGCAGTACTTC. This codes for CASRDKTGSYEQYF. The chain combines TRBV19 with TRBJ2-7, with D possibly matching TRBD1 (5 bases). From germline, CDR1 is LNHDA and CDR2 SQIVND (reference sequence). V was shortened by 6 bases and J by 1 base, with 13 bases between the two germline ends. The CDR3 covers 14 residues.